The 18 T cell receptor beta chains presented below share a single source sample, sequenced in a study of T cell responses to AZD1222 COVID-19 vaccine. Sequenced by immunoSEQ multiplex PCR; TCRdb stores in-frame clones only, minus some. Among about 170,000 clones listed, approximately 93% were seen once. The sequencing used peripheral blood, collected on day 0 of AZD1222 vaccination. Source of these receptors: an adult in good health.

J is TRBJ1-5 and V is TRBV10-1; D ambiguous. From germline, CDR1 is WNHNN and CDR2 SYGVQD (reference sequence). Trimming cost V 0 bases and J 7 bases, with 7 bases left between them. This CDR3 comprises 13 residues. This CDR3 reads CASSESWKQPQHF. The CDR3, as DNA: TGCGCCAGCAGTGAGTCCTGGAAGCAGCCCCAGCATTTT.

The chain combines TRBV2 with TRBJ1-5; no clear D. Germline V lookup: CDR1 SNHLY, CDR2 FYNNEI. Trimming cost V 6 bases and J 6 bases, with 21 bases left between them. This CDR3 region has 16 residues. CDR3 in DNA: TGTGCCAGCAGAGGAGAGGACCTTAGGGCGGGTCAGCCCCAGCATTTT. Protein: CASRGEDLRAGQPQHF.

The chain couples TRBV20-1 to TRBJ1-2; D ambiguous. The CDR3 is 11 residues long. Trimming cost V 3 bases and J 3 bases, with 5 bases left between them. CDR1 and CDR2 from the germline V gene are DFQATT and SNEGSKA (reference sequence). The CDR3 sequence is CSASGDYGYTF. The CDR3 DNA reads TGCAGTGCTAGTGGGGACTATGGCTACACCTTC.

The rearrangement joins TRBV10-3 to TRBJ2-1, with TRBD2 as a possible D gene (6 bases). The CDR3 loop spans 14 amino acids. CDR1 is ENHRY and CDR2 is SYGVKD in the germline V gene. With 6 bases removed from V and 4 bases from J, the gap between germline ends came to 13 bases. In DNA form, the CDR3 reads TGTGCCATCAGGCAGGAGGGCCGGTACAATGAGCAGTTCTTC. It is translated as CAIRQEGRYNEQFF.

This clone was counted a single time. V usage is TRBV7-2 and J usage is TRBJ2-7, with a weak D call TRBD2 (7 bases). Germline lookup yields CDR1 SGHTA and CDR2 FQGNSA. The length of the CDR3 is 17 residues. V was clipped by 0 bases and J by 4 bases, with 19 bases between them. The CDR3 nucleotides are TGTGCCAGCAGCTTAGCCCCATGGGGGGGCCGTTTGTACGAGCAGTACTTC. As protein: CASSLAPWGGRLYEQYF.

This clone was picked up one time. V gene TRBV7-7 combines with J gene TRBJ2-5; D might be TRBD1 (5 bases). This CDR3 has 16 residues. Per germline, CDR1 SSHAT and CDR2 FNYEAQ (reference sequence). With 6 bases removed from V and 4 bases from J, the gap between germline ends came to 21 bases. The CDR3 protein is CASSFPSWEGAETQYF. CDR3 nucleotides: TGTGCCAGCAGTTTCCCGTCCTGGGAAGGGGCAGAGACCCAGTACTTC.

V usage is TRBV5-4 and J usage is TRBJ1-2; 7 bases line up with TRBD1. With 4 bases clipped from V and 2 bases from J, the junction kept 5 bases outside the gene matches. The CDR3 length is 14 residues. Per the germline V gene, CDR1 is SGHNT and CDR2 is YYREEE (reference sequence). CDR3 nucleotides: TGTGCCAGCAGCCCACAGGGGCGAAACTATGGCTACACCTTC. Translated, it gives CASSPQGRNYGYTF.

This clone was seen a single time. The chain combines TRBV5-1 with TRBJ1-1, with TRBD1 identical over 9 bases. The CDR3 has 18 amino acids. The V gene end was trimmed by 4 bases and the J gene end by 3 bases; junction bases not matched to a gene: 16. From germline, CDR1 is SGHRS and CDR2 YFSETQ. CDR3 amino acids: CASSPQGQGSSPYTEAFF. The CDR3 coding sequence is TGCGCCAGCAGCCCGCAGGGACAGGGAAGTTCCCCTTACACTGAAGCTTTCTTT.

The chain has TRBV19 and TRBJ1-2; D call uncertain. Trimming left V 4 bases short and J 0 bases short, with 15 bases between. This CDR3 contains 16 residues. CDR1 and CDR2 (germline): LNHDA, SQIVND (reference sequence). The DNA for the CDR3 is TGTGCCAGTAGTACCCTAACTGACACTGCTAACTATGGCTACACCTTC. This codes for CASSTLTDTANYGYTF. Variable domain in full (rest from reference TRBV19 and TRBJ1-2): DGGITQSPKYLFRKEGQNVTLSCEQNLNHDAMYWYRQDPGQGLRLIYYSQIVNDFQKGDIAEGYSVSREKKESFPLTVTSAQKNPTAFYLCASSTLTDTANYGYTFGSGTRLTVV.

This chain uses TRBV5-1 with TRBJ2-1; D is perhaps TRBD1 (5 bases). Germline CDR1 SGHRS, CDR2 YFSETQ. This CDR3 has 16 amino acids. The V end was cut by 0 bases, the J end by 5 bases, with 15 bases between. The CDR3 bases are TGCGCCAGCAGCTTGGTCTCCAGGGCCGGAGACAATGAGCAGTTCTTC. This gives the protein CASSLVSRAGDNEQFF.

This clone showed up just once. The chain uses TRBV11-3 and TRBJ1-3, with D tentatively TRBD1 (6 bases). V lost 5 bases, J lost 1 base, and 9 bases lay in between. Germline V gene data show CDR1 as SGHNT and CDR2 as YENEEA. This CDR3 has 14 amino acids. The CDR3 DNA sequence: TGTGCCAGCAGCCAGGGGAGGTCTGGAAACACCATATATTTT. It is translated as CASSQGRSGNTIYF. Looking up the rest from reference TRBV11-3 and TRBJ1-3 gives the full variable domain: EAGVVQSPRYKIIEKKQPVAFWCNPISGHNTLYWYLQNLGQGPELLIRYENEEAVDDSQLPKDRFSAERLKGVDSTLKIQPAELGDSAVYLCASSQGRSGNTIYFGEGSWLTVV.

V and J are TRBV15 and TRBJ1-2, with a weak D call TRBD1 (6 bases). Germline lookup yields CDR1 LNHNV and CDR2 YYDKDF (reference sequence). The CDR3 runs to 14 residues. Trimming left V 1 base short and J 6 bases short, with 12 bases between. CDR3 sequence reads: CATSRVRDNDGYTF. CDR3 nucleotides: TGTGCCACCAGCAGAGTCCGGGACAATGATGGCTACACCTTC.

The chain combines TRBV5-6 with TRBJ2-7; D gene ambiguous. Germline V gene sequence: CDR1 SGHDT, CDR2 YYEEEE. This CDR3 region has 14 residues. V was pared by 1 base and J by 0 bases, with 8 bases between. In DNA form, the CDR3 reads TGTGCCAGCAGCTTGTTACAGATCTCCTACGAGCAGTACTTC. This sequence encodes CASSLLQISYEQYF.

The table lists this clone with a few counts. CDR3 DNA: TGTGCCAGCTCAGGGGGACACATACCCTCTGGAAACACCATATATTTT. Protein: CASSGGHIPSGNTIYF. This chain links TRBV18 with TRBJ1-3; TRBD1 is a possible D gene (6 bases). There are 16 residues in the CDR3. Germline lookup yields CDR1 KGHSH and CDR2 LQKENI. Trimming stripped 5 bases from V and 0 bases from J, with 14 bases between.

This clone was counted between two and nine times. The chain is built from TRBV28 and TRBJ2-6; D may be TRBD2 (6 bases). From germline, CDR1 is MDHEN and CDR2 SYDVKM. This CDR3 is 13 amino acids long. V lost 4 bases and J 5 bases, leaving 6 bases between the germline ends. The CDR3: CASSWDWANVLTF. CDR3 nucleotide sequence: TGTGCCAGCAGTTGGGACTGGGCCAACGTCCTGACTTTC. Combining the CDR3 with reference TRBV28 and TRBJ2-6 gives the whole variable domain DVKVTQSSRYLVKRTGEKVFLECVQDMDHENMFWYRQDPGLGLRLIYFSYDVKMKEKGDIPEGYSVSREKKERFSLILESASTNQTSMYLCASSWDWANVLTFGAGSRLTVL.

This chain links TRBV3-1 (or the pseudogene TRBV3-2) with TRBJ1-4; D ambiguous. V was shortened by 4 bases and J by 4 bases, with 16 bases between the two germline ends. CDR3 length: 16 amino acids. Germline-derived CDR1 and CDR2 are LGHDT and YNNKEL (reference sequence). This CDR3 is CASSLGLGSLNEKLFF. DNA for the CDR3: TGTGCCAGCAGCCTAGGCCTTGGCAGCCTTAATGAAAAACTGTTTTTT.

The chain carries TRBV6-5 and TRBJ1-2; D is ambiguous. From germline, CDR1 is MNHEY and CDR2 SVGAGI. This CDR3 has 15 residues. V lost 8 bases to trimming and J lost 4 bases, with 20 bases between them. In DNA form, the CDR3 reads TGTGCCAGCGGAAGCCCGGGAAACCGAATCTATGGCTACACCTTC. Translating gives CASGSPGNRIYGYTF.

The V and J genes are TRBV9 and TRBJ2-7; no definite D call. The germline gives CDR1 SGDLS, CDR2 YYNGEE. V was cut by 0 bases and J by 4 bases, with 2 bases left in between. The CDR3 has 11 amino acids. CDR3 coding DNA: TGTGCCAGCAGCGTAGAGTACGAGCAGTACTTC. Translating it yields CASSVEYEQYF.